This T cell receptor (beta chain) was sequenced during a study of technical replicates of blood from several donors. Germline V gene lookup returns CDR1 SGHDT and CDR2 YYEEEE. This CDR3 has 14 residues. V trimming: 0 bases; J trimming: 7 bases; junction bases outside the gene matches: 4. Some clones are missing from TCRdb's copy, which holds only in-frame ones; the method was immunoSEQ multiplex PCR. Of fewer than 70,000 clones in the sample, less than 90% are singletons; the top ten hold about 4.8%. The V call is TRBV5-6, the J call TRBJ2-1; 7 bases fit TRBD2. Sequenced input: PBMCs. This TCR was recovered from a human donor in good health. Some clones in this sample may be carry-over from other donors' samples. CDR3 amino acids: CASSLVGGENEQFF. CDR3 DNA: TGTGCCAGCAGCTTGGTGGGAGGGGAAAATGAGCAGTTCTTC.